This is a list of T cell receptor beta chains from one sample in a study of beta chain features in type 1 diabetes. Sequenced by immunoSEQ multiplex PCR; TCRdb stores in-frame clones only, minus some. The sample shows about 660,000 clones, about 14% of them seen only once. Sequencing was carried out using naive CD4+ T cells from blood. These receptors all come from a man between 18 and 29 years old with type 1 diabetes. The conserved cysteine and the conserved F or W are not part of the CDR3 here. D genes are given only for firm matches.

CDR3 length: 11; D gene: -; V gene: TRBV18; CDR3 protein: ASSPPTLETQY
CDR3 length: 11; D gene: -; V gene: TRBV5-1; CDR3 protein: ASSYGERDEQY
CDR3 length: 12; D gene: -; V gene: TRBV29-1; CDR3 protein: SVEPLSSGNTIY
CDR3 length: 12; D gene: -; V gene: TRBV6-5; CDR3 protein: ASSYNRFSYEQY
CDR3 length: 13; D gene: -; V gene: TRBV27; CDR3 protein: ASSLSGAGGYGYT
CDR3 length: 12; D gene: TRBD1; V gene: TRBV6-5; CDR3 protein: ASSHPTGYTEAF
CDR3 length: 13; D gene: TRBD2; V gene: TRBV5-4; CDR3 protein: ASTPRLAGHNEQF
CDR3 length: 11; D gene: -; V gene: TRBV30; CDR3 protein: AWNFNRGEKLF
CDR3 length: 10; D gene: -; V gene: TRBV2; CDR3 protein: ASRSGENEQF
CDR3 length: 13; D gene: -; V gene: TRBV5-1; CDR3 protein: ASSLEGETNQPQH
CDR3 length: 11; D gene: -; V gene: TRBV30; CDR3 protein: AFQTVPLEKLF